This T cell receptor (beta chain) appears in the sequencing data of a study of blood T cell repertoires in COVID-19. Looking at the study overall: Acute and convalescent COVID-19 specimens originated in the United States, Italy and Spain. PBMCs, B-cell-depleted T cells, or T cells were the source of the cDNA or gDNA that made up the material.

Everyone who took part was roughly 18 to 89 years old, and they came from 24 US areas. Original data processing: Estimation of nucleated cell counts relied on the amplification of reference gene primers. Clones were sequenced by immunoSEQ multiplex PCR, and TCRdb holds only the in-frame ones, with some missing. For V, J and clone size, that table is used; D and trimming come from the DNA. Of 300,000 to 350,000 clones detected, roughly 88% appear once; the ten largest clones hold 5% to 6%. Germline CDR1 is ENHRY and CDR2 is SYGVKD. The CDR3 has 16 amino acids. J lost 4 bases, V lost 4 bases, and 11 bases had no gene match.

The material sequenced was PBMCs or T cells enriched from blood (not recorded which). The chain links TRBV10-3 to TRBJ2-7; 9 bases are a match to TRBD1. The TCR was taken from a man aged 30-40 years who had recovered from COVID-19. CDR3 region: CAISGKTGTGSYEQYF. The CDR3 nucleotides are TGTGCCATCAGTGGAAAAACCGGGACAGGGTCGTACGAGCAGTACTTC.